The T cell receptor (beta chain) described here comes from a study of cytomegalovirus exposure and HLA in healthy donors. Study background: Unique TCRs numbering some 80 million, obtained from HLA-typed donors, made up an early data release. Study results and caveats: Available immune exposure information covered CMV serostatus only. The study found most TCR sequences rare, yet found some public TCRs in many donors. Analyses of presence and absence presupposed an approximately uniform sequencing depth across donors.

Per the germline V gene, CDR1 is LGHNT and CDR2 is FRNRAP. The CDR3 sequence is 14 residues long. V dropped 0 bases and J dropped 2 bases, with 8 bases sitting between them. The study ran its PCR with 60 Vbeta and 13 Jbeta primers. Repertoires were generated with immunoSEQ multiplex PCR, while TCRdb's copy carries only in-frame clones and drops some. The sample holds roughly 88,000 clones. With respect to this clone: What it binds is not known.

The chain employs TRBV12-5 and TRBJ2-7, with D perhaps matching TRBD1 (6 bases). This receptor was obtained from a man aged 45-65 years in good health and CMV-seropositive. The sample taken for sequencing was PBMCs. The CDR3: CASGLVGTTYEQYF. The CDR3 nucleotides read TGTGCTAGTGGTTTGGTAGGGACAACCTACGAGCAGTACTTC.